Listed below are T cell receptor beta chains from one sample, sequenced in a study of human T cells and chemical hapten exposure. TCRdb analysed the RACE reads with MiXCR anew, one entry per CDR3 protein. The sample lists 150,000 to 200,000 distinct CDR3 sequences; 20% to 25% were seen once. The sequenced sample was whole blood, obtained in connection with sensitization to the hapten diphenylcyclopropenone (DPC). The receptors here all came from a woman between 50 and 59 years old with alopecia areata. Some clones in this sample may be carry-over from other donors' samples. The CDR3 runs from the conserved cysteine through the conserved F or W. The D gene is left open where the match is weak. Some rows mark clone size as missing; the rest say once, few, many or name a class of expanded clone.

TRBV2	NA	NA	TRBJ2-1	CASSPSRGFYNEQFF	TGTGCCAGCAGCCCCTCCCGGGGGTTCTACAATGAGCAGTTCTTC
TRBV10-2	NA	few	TRBJ2-3	CASRALEGTTDTQYF	TGCGCCAGCAGGGCTCTCGAGGGGACCACAGATACGCAGTATTTT
TRBV27	NA	many	TRBJ2-1	CASSLLRDHNEQFF	TGTGCCAGCAGTTTATTGAGGGACCACAATGAGCAGTTCTTC
TRBV14	NA	few	TRBJ1-1	CASSLRGLTSPLNTEAFF	TGTGCCAGCAGCCTAAGGGGCCTTACCTCCCCCCTGAACACTGAAGCTTTCTTT
TRBV10-3	NA	few	TRBJ1-4	CAISDSKGGQPNEKLFF	TGTGCCATCAGTGACTCCAAGGGTGGACAGCCTAATGAAAAACTGTTTTTT
TRBV7-8	TRBD2	NA	TRBJ2-3	CASSLGGLAGDTQYF	TGTGCCAGCAGCTTAGGAGGACTAGCGGGAGATACGCAGTATTTT
TRBV3-1	NA	NA	TRBJ2-2	CASSQAFSGELFF	TGTGCCAGCAGCCAAGCGTTCTCCGGGGAGCTGTTTTTT
TRBV20-1	TRBD1	NA	TRBJ2-5	CSARQGYQETQYF	TGCAGTGCCAGACAGGGGTACCAAGAGACCCAGTACTTC
TRBV28	NA	NA	TRBJ2-7	CASSLMGGPTYEQYF	TGTGCCAGCAGCCTAATGGGGGGTCCTACCTACGAGCAGTACTTC
TRBV2	TRBD2	NA	TRBJ2-1	CASSERLAGGYNEQFF	TGTGCCAGCAGTGAAAGGCTAGCGGGAGGTTACAATGAGCAGTTCTTC
TRBV11-2	NA	few	TRBJ2-3	CASSQEGLADTQYF	TGTGCCAGCAGCCAAGAGGGCCTCGCAGATACGCAGTATTTT
TRBV7-8	TRBD2	NA	TRBJ2-1	CASSLEEPGLAGPHGEQFF	TGTGCCAGCAGCTTAGAGGAACCGGGACTAGCGGGACCCCACGGGGAGCAGTTCTTC
TRBV2	NA	NA	TRBJ1-2	CASSESTNYGYTF	TGTGCCAGCAGTGAATCTACTAACTATGGCTACACCTTC
TRBV5-1	NA	NA	TRBJ2-1	CASSYEVLAFFSDEQFF	TGCGCCAGCAGCTATGAGGTTCTAGCGTTTTTCAGCGATGAGCAGTTCTTC
TRBV5-1	TRBD1	few	TRBJ2-3	CASSLGQGAEGTQYF	TGCGCCAGCAGCTTGGGACAGGGGGCTGAGGGTACGCAGTATTTT
TRBV20-1	NA	few	TRBJ2-2	CSARGSPANTGELFF	TGCAGTGCTAGAGGGTCGCCTGCGAACACCGGGGAGCTGTTTTTT
TRBV12-3/TRBV12-4	NA	few	TRBJ2-7	CASSRGLTGYEQYF	TGTGCCAGCAGCCGGGGGCTGACTGGGTACGAGCAGTACTTC
TRBV13	NA	NA	TRBJ2-7	CASSPRGTSSYEQYF	TGTGCCAGCAGCCCGAGGGGGACTTCCTCCTACGAGCAGTACTTC
TRBV11-2	TRBD2	few	TRBJ2-3	CASSFNLAGDTQYF	TGTGCCAGCAGCTTCAATCTAGCGGGAGATACGCAGTATTTT
TRBV7-9	TRBD2	few	TRBJ2-7	CASSTRLAGVGEQYF	TGTGCCAGCAGCACCAGACTAGCGGGAGTAGGCGAGCAGTACTTC
TRBV27	TRBD1	few	TRBJ1-1	CASSSPGQGRTEAFF	TGTGCCAGCAGTTCCCCTGGACAGGGGAGGACTGAAGCTTTCTTT
TRBV29-1	TRBD2	NA	TRBJ2-7	CSVVGTSGRVYEQYF	TGCAGCGTTGTTGGGACTAGCGGGAGGGTCTACGAGCAGTACTTC
TRBV12-3/TRBV12-4	TRBD1	NA	TRBJ1-6	CASSMRTGPNSPLHF	TGTGCCAGCAGCATGAGGACAGGGCCTAATTCACCCCTCCACTTT
TRBV5-6	NA	few	TRBJ1-1	CASSSLGGRQGTEAFF	TGTGCCAGCAGCTCACTTGGCGGCCGTCAGGGCACTGAAGCTTTCTTT
TRBV4-1	NA	NA	TRBJ1-2	CASSQGLTNYGYTF	TGCGCCAGCAGCCAAGGACTTACTAACTATGGCTACACCTTC
TRBV12-3/TRBV12-4	TRBD2	once	TRBJ2-7	CASTRGDGGDYEQYF	TGTGCCAGCACCCGGGGGGACGGAGGAGACTACGAGCAGTACTTC
TRBV15	NA	few	TRBJ2-7	CATSRDLGGIGEQYF	TGTGCCACCAGCAGAGATCTTGGCGGGATTGGCGAGCAGTACTTC
TRBV29-1	TRBD1	NA	TRBJ1-4	CSVERGQDEKLFF	TGCAGCGTTGAACGGGGACAGGATGAAAAACTGTTTTTT
TRBV28	NA	NA	TRBJ1-1	CASSLVQRNTEAFF	TGTGCCAGCAGTTTGGTTCAGCGGAACACTGAAGCTTTCTTT
TRBV5-1	NA	once	TRBJ2-1	CASSLAGSGSNEQFF	TGCGCCAGCAGCTTGGCCGGGAGTGGTAGCAATGAGCAGTTCTTC
TRBV20-1	NA	few	TRBJ2-3	CSARDITPGLLGADTQYF	TGCAGTGCTAGAGATATAACCCCGGGACTTCTCGGGGCAGATACGCAGTATTTT
TRBV7-3	NA	few	TRBJ2-1	CASSSVGYNEQFF	TGTGCCAGCAGTTCAGTAGGGTACAATGAGCAGTTCTTC
TRBV20-1	NA	NA	TRBJ2-3	CSARPDTDTQYF	TGCAGTGCTAGGCCCGACACAGATACGCAGTATTTT
TRBV29-1	NA	NA	TRBJ1-2	CSVEEGATGGGYTF	TGCAGCGTTGAAGAGGGGGCGACGGGTGGCGGCTACACCTTC
TRBV30	NA	few	TRBJ1-1	CAWSKTMIGTEAFF	TGTGCCTGGAGCAAGACGATGATAGGGACTGAAGCTTTCTTT
TRBV29-1	NA	NA	TRBJ2-5	CSVRDQVQETQYF	TGCAGCGTCCGGGACCAAGTCCAAGAGACCCAGTACTTC
TRBV6-5	TRBD1	few	TRBJ1-5	CASSYGQGDQPQHF	TGTGCCAGCAGTTACGGGCAGGGGGATCAGCCCCAGCATTTT
TRBV3-1	NA	NA	TRBJ2-7	CASSQDSRGQRQYF	TGTGCCAGCAGCCAAGACAGCCGGGGGCAGAGGCAGTACTTC
TRBV10-1	TRBD2	few	TRBJ2-1	CASRTPRGLAGVGYNEQFF	TGCGCCAGCAGGACCCCCCGGGGACTAGCGGGAGTGGGTTACAATGAGCAGTTCTTC
TRBV10-3	NA	NA	TRBJ2-7	CAISESGVSEQYF	TGTGCCATCAGTGAGTCCGGGGTCAGCGAGCAGTACTTC
TRBV5-1	NA	few	TRBJ2-5	CASSLDGPGQETQYF	TGCGCCAGCAGCTTGGACGGACCAGGTCAAGAGACCCAGTACTTC
TRBV2	NA	NA	TRBJ2-3	CASSGADTQYF	TGTGCCAGCAGTGGTGCAGATACGCAGTATTTT
TRBV7-9	NA	NA	TRBJ2-7	CASSPQGAYYEQYF	TGTGCCAGCAGCCCACAGGGCGCGTATTACGAGCAGTACTTC
TRBV20-1	NA	NA	TRBJ1-1	CSAQDGGNTEAFF	TGCAGTGCTCAGGACGGGGGGAACACTGAAGCTTTCTTT
TRBV7-8	TRBD1	few	TRBJ1-5	CASSLGRGGQPQHF	TGTGCCAGCAGCTTAGGCAGGGGGGGTCAGCCCCAGCATTTT
TRBV5-1	TRBD1	few	TRBJ1-3	CASSLDGTAYSGNTIYF	TGCGCCAGCAGCTTGGATGGGACAGCTTACTCTGGAAACACCATATATTTT
TRBV5-4	TRBD1	NA	TRBJ2-7	CASRDDRGGYEQYF	TGTGCCAGCAGGGATGACAGGGGTGGGTACGAGCAGTACTTC
TRBV20-1	NA	few	TRBJ2-2	CSARVGTITGELFF	TGCAGTGCTAGAGTAGGGACAATCACCGGGGAGCTGTTTTTT
TRBV29-1	NA	NA	TRBJ1-1	CSVVSPRRGNTEAFF	TGCAGCGTTGTGTCTCCCCGCAGGGGGAACACTGAAGCTTTCTTT
TRBV5-5	NA	few	TRBJ2-1	CASSLGGRAYNEQFF	TGTGCCAGCAGCTTAGGGGGGAGGGCCTACAATGAGCAGTTCTTC
TRBV12-3/TRBV12-4	TRBD2	few	TRBJ2-7	CASSGWSGRAVSYEQYF	TGTGCCAGCAGTGGGTGGAGCGGGAGGGCGGTCTCCTACGAGCAGTACTTC
TRBV5-7	NA	NA	TRBJ1-2	CASSLGRRGTWTANYGYTF	TGTGCCAGCAGCTTGGGGCGACGGGGAACTTGGACTGCTAACTATGGCTACACCTTC
TRBV5-1	TRBD2	few	TRBJ2-1	CASSFRAGGHSNEQFF	TGCGCCAGCAGCTTCCGTGCGGGAGGCCACAGCAATGAGCAGTTCTTC
TRBV6-6	TRBD1	NA	TRBJ1-5	CVAGQGGQPQHF	TGTGTTGCGGGACAGGGTGGTCAGCCCCAGCATTTT
TRBV7-9	NA	many	TRBJ2-5	CASSFKETQYF	TGTGCCAGCAGCTTTAAAGAGACCCAGTACTTC
TRBV5-1	NA	NA	TRBJ1-1	CASSPEGQNTEAFF	TGCGCCAGCAGCCCGGAGGGACAGAACACTGAAGCTTTCTTT
TRBV7-2	TRBD1	NA	TRBJ1-1	CASSSFDGTGILGTEAFF	TGTGCCAGCAGCTCCTTTGATGGGACAGGGATCCTGGGCACTGAAGCTTTCTTT
TRBV2	NA	few	TRBJ2-5	CASSGGTQETQYF	TGTGCCAGCAGCGGGGGAACCCAAGAGACCCAGTACTTC